These 8 T cell receptor beta chains share one sample of origin, sequenced in a study of T cells in Graves' hyperthyroidism and ophthalmopathy. TCR beta CDR3 sequences were amplified from RNA transcripts. The primer set for the first-round RT-PCR of the TCR CDR3 was HTBI. TCRdb independently ran MiXCR on the multiplex PCR reads; one entry per CDR3 protein. This table has under 400,000 distinct CDR3 sequences, roughly 13% appearing once. Sequencing used blood. Receptor source: a woman aged 60-75 years with Graves' hyperthyroidism.

In its sample, this clonotype was seen many times. This chain uses TRBV6-6 with TRBJ2-3; D is possibly TRBD1 (6 bases). The V gene lost 2 bases and the J gene lost 5 bases, with 17 bases spanning the gap. This CDR3 is 16 amino acids long. Germline CDR1 reads MNHNY; CDR2 reads SVGAGI (reference sequence). CDR3 nucleotides: TGTGCCAGCAGTTACGGGGACACCCTCGGGAAAGATACGCAGTATTTT. It specifies CASSYGDTLGKDTQYF.

This clonotype appeared many times. V and J are TRBV5-1 and TRBJ2-7, with D hard to call. The CDR3 is 14 residues long. Trimming removed 5 bases from V and 2 bases from J, with 14 bases in between. Germline CDR1 and CDR2: SGHRS and YFSETQ. CDR3 sequence: CASRWETSAYEQYF. Here the CDR3 DNA reads TGCGCCAGCAGATGGGAAACTTCGGCCTACGAGCAGTACTTC.

The chain carries TRBV6-4 and TRBJ1-2; TRBD1 is a possible D gene (5 bases). Looked up from germline, CDR1 is MRHNA and CDR2 is SNTAGT. This CDR3 has 14 residues. The germline V and J ends were trimmed by 6 bases and 2 bases, with 13 bases remaining between them. The DNA for the CDR3 is TGTGCCAGCAGCCCCGGTAAGGGGAACTATGGCTACACCTTC. Translating it yields CASSPGKGNYGYTF.

This clonotype has only a few counts. V and J are TRBV7-8 and TRBJ1-2, with a possible D match to TRBD1 (6 bases). The CDR3 runs to 17 residues. Germline V gives CDR1 SGHVS, CDR2 FQNEAQ. Trimming stripped 5 bases from V and 3 bases from J, with 22 bases between. The CDR3 is CASSQPVDGGADYGYTF. As DNA, the CDR3 is TGTGCCAGCAGCCAACCGGTAGACGGGGGCGCAGACTATGGCTACACCTTC.

This clonotype was recorded many times. The genes are TRBV2 and TRBJ2-3; D ambiguous. Per germline, CDR1 SNHLY and CDR2 FYNNEI. This CDR3 region has 11 residues. V gave up 6 bases and J gave up 2 bases, with 3 bases separating them. The CDR3 nucleotides are TGTGCCAGCAGCTACACAGATACGCAGTATTTT. It specifies CASSYTDTQYF. Full variable domain (missing parts from reference TRBV2 and TRBJ2-3): EPEVTQTPSHQVTQMGQEVILRCVPISNHLYFYWYRQILGQKVEFLVSFYNNEISEKSEIFDDQFSVERPDGSNFTLKIRSTKLEDSAMYFCASSYTDTQYFGPGTRLTVL.

This clonotype has a handful of counts. V gene TRBV7-9 combines with J gene TRBJ2-1; D is perhaps TRBD2 (7 bases). The CDR3 contains 19 residues. CDR1 and CDR2 from the germline V gene are SEHNR and FQNEAQ (reference sequence). V was clipped by 5 bases and J by 7 bases, with 30 bases between them. The CDR3 reads CASSPILVYGRGGVNEQFF. The CDR3 coding sequence is TGTGCCAGCAGCCCCATACTTGTCTATGGGAGGGGGGGTGTGAATGAGCAGTTCTTC.

J is TRBJ1-3 and V is TRBV28; no firm D call. Looked up from germline, CDR1 is MDHEN and CDR2 is SYDVKM. The CDR3 is 16 amino acids. V was pared by 5 bases and J by 0 bases, with 14 bases between. The CDR3 loop is CASSQPGRISGNTIYF. CDR3 DNA sequence: TGTGCCAGCAGTCAGCCGGGGAGGATCTCTGGAAACACCATATATTTT.

This clonotype was detected a few times. The chain employs TRBV10-3 and TRBJ2-7; 10 bases are a match to TRBD1. Germline CDR1 reads ENHRY; CDR2 reads SYGVKD. The CDR3 has 16 residues. The V and J ends lost 1 base and 3 bases, in that order; junction bases with no gene match: 6. CDR3 nucleotides: TGTGCCATCAGTGAGTTGCCGGGACAGGGGAACTACGAGCAGTACTTC. Residues: CAISELPGQGNYEQYF.